This is a list of T cell receptor beta chains from one sample in a study of radiotherapy plus CTLA-4 blockade in lung cancer. Assay: immunoSEQ multiplex PCR; the TCRdb copy retains only in-frame clones and omits some. This sample has tens of thousands of clones, with more than 70% found just once. Sample: peripheral blood, taken from a patient treated with radiotherapy plus ipilimumab. The source is a human donor with non-small cell lung cancer who had a complete response to radiotherapy plus ipilimumab. The CDR3 runs from the conserved cysteine through the conserved F or W. The D gene is left open where the match is weak. The size entry is marked missing in some rows and otherwise reads once, few, many or a size class.

CDR3nt: TGTGCCAGCAGGGGCTTCGGAAATAATTCACCCCTCCACTTT; CDR3aa: CASRGFGNNSPLHF; v_gene: TRBV5-6; abundance: NA; j_gene: TRBJ1-6; d_gene: NA
CDR3nt: TGTGCCAGCAGGGATACACAGGGGGTTGGGACCACTGAAGCTTTCTTT; CDR3aa: CASRDTQGVGTTEAFF; v_gene: TRBV2; abundance: NA; j_gene: TRBJ1-1; d_gene: TRBD1
CDR3nt: TGTGCCAGCAGTGGGGACCAGACAGGGGATACGCAGTATTTT; CDR3aa: CASSGDQTGDTQYF; v_gene: TRBV6-1; abundance: NA; j_gene: TRBJ2-3; d_gene: TRBD1
CDR3nt: TGTGCCAGCAGCTTACAACGGGTCTCTGGGGCCAACGTCCTGACTTTC; CDR3aa: CASSLQRVSGANVLTF; v_gene: TRBV7-8; abundance: NA; j_gene: TRBJ2-6; d_gene: NA
CDR3nt: TGTGCCAGCAGCCACGAGATCCCGAGGGGGCTAGACACTGAAGCTTTCTTT; CDR3aa: CASSHEIPRGLDTEAFF; v_gene: TRBV27; abundance: NA; j_gene: TRBJ1-1; d_gene: TRBD1
CDR3nt: TGCGCCAGCTCGACAGGGACAAAAGAGACCCAGTACTTC; CDR3aa: CASSTGTKETQYF; v_gene: TRBV10-2; abundance: NA; j_gene: TRBJ2-5; d_gene: TRBD1
CDR3nt: TGCAGTGCCCTCTCCTACAATGAGCAGTTCTTC; CDR3aa: CSALSYNEQFF; v_gene: TRBV20-1; abundance: NA; j_gene: TRBJ2-1; d_gene: NA
CDR3nt: TGTGCCATCAGTCAACAGCCTGACTACGAGCAGTACTTC; CDR3aa: CAISQQPDYEQYF; v_gene: TRBV10-3; abundance: NA; j_gene: TRBJ2-7; d_gene: NA
CDR3nt: TGCGCCAGCAGCCAAGATGAGAACAGGGAGGGGCTCAATGAGCAGTTCTTC; CDR3aa: CASSQDENREGLNEQFF; v_gene: TRBV4-1; abundance: NA; j_gene: TRBJ2-1; d_gene: NA
CDR3nt: TGTGCCAGTAGTATTAACGGGGGGGGCGCAAACACCGGGGAGCTGTTTTTT; CDR3aa: CASSINGGGANTGELFF; v_gene: TRBV19; abundance: NA; j_gene: TRBJ2-2; d_gene: TRBD2
CDR3nt: TGTGCCAGCAGCTTAGCTGCCAGGGGTGGAAACACCATATATTTT; CDR3aa: CASSLAARGGNTIYF; v_gene: TRBV7-9; abundance: NA; j_gene: TRBJ1-3; d_gene: NA
CDR3nt: TGTGCCAGCAAGGACTTGAGGGGGAGTGGAAACACCATATATTTT; CDR3aa: CASKDLRGSGNTIYF; v_gene: TRBV11-2; abundance: few; j_gene: TRBJ1-3; d_gene: NA